The next 25 T cell receptor beta chains were all read from a single sample in a study of cytomegalovirus exposure and HLA in healthy donors. PCR employed 60 Vbeta and 13 Jbeta primers. Profiled with immunoSEQ multiplex PCR; TCRdb holds only in-frame clones, not every one. The sample lists approximately 170,000 clones; 75% to 85% were seen once. Specimen: PBMCs. The receptors shown here come from a woman in her forties or fifties in good health and CMV-seronegative.

This clone was recorded once. V usage is TRBV15 and J usage is TRBJ1-5; 10 nucleotides align to TRBD1. The CDR3 has 16 residues. Per the germline V gene, CDR1 is LNHNV and CDR2 is YYDKDF (reference sequence). V was clipped by 0 bases and J by 5 bases; unmatched bases: 4. For the CDR3, the DNA is TGTGCCACCAGCAGAGATTCGACAGGGGGCGATCAGCCCCAGCATTTT. The encoded protein is CATSRDSTGGDQPQHF.

V is TRBV10-2 and J is TRBJ1-2; 7 nucleotides line up with TRBD1. From germline, CDR1 is WSHSY and CDR2 SAAADI. The CDR3 consists of 13 residues. With 1 base clipped from V and 8 bases from J, the junction kept 4 bases outside the gene matches. The CDR3 region has the DNA TGCGCCAGCAGTGAGTTTACAGGGGACGGCTACACCTTC. Its protein is CASSEFTGDGYTF.

The CDR3 DNA follows: TGTGCCAGCAGCTATGGACCCACGGGGACTGAAGCTTTCTTT. The encoded protein is CASSYGPTGTEAFF. The chain recombines TRBV7-6 with TRBJ1-1; D gene unclear. The CDR3 is 14 residues long. V lost 4 bases to trimming and J lost 5 bases, with 14 bases between them. Germline V gene data show CDR1 as SGHVS and CDR2 as FNYEAQ.

CDR3 residues: CASRVDREGQPQHF. DNA of the CDR3: TGTGCCAGCAGGGTGGACAGGGAGGGTCAGCCCCAGCATTTT. This rearrangement joins TRBV27 to TRBJ1-5; 8 nucleotides align to TRBD1. CDR1 is MNHEY, CDR2 SMNVEV, per germline (reference sequence). V lost 6 bases, J lost 6 bases, and 7 bases stayed unmatched. This CDR3 contains 14 residues.

The V call is TRBV4-3, the J call TRBJ1-3; 9 nucleotides match TRBD1. There are 15 residues in the CDR3. V shed 1 base, J shed 2 bases, and the junction held 0 bases outside the gene matches. Germline V gene lookup returns CDR1 LGHNA and CDR2 YSLEER. The CDR3 nucleotides are TGCGCCAGCAGCCAAGGGACAGGGGCTGGAAACACCATATATTTT. This codes for CASSQGTGAGNTIYF.

The chain couples TRBV28 to TRBJ1-4; possible D gene TRBD1, 6 bases. This CDR3 spans 16 amino acids. In germline, CDR1 is MDHEN, CDR2 SYDVKM. Trimming removed 6 bases from V and 7 bases from J, with 21 bases in between. Here the CDR3 DNA reads TGTGCCAGCAGCGGACAGAGATATCAACTAAGTGAAAAACTGTTTTTT. Translating gives CASSGQRYQLSEKLFF.

This clone appeared once. The DNA for the CDR3 is TGTGCCAGCTCACCACGGGACAGGGATGGGGAGACCCAGTACTTC. This codes for CASSPRDRDGETQYF. This rearrangement joins TRBV18 to TRBJ2-5, with 9 bases aligning to TRBD1. The CDR3 sequence is 15 residues long. Germline lookup yields CDR1 KGHSH and CDR2 LQKENI. Trimming took 1 base from V and 5 from J; bases not matched to a gene: 5. Combining the CDR3 with reference TRBV18 and TRBJ2-5 gives the whole variable domain NAGVMQNPRHLVRRRGQEARLRCSPMKGHSHVYWYRQLPEEGLKFMVYLQKENIIDESGMPKERFSAEFPKEGPSILRIQQVVRGDSAAYFCASSPRDRDGETQYFGPGTRLLVL.

This clone was seen only once. CDR3 in DNA: TGCAGCGTTGAAGTGGGCAGGGGGTACGAGCAGTACTTC. This codes for CSVEVGRGYEQYF. This chain joins TRBV29-1 and TRBJ2-5; TRBD1 aligns across 7 bases. The J call is doubtful: the DNA matches TRBJ2-7 better. Germline loops: CDR1 SQVTM, CDR2 ANQGSEA. The CDR3 totals 13 residues.

J is TRBJ2-6 and V is TRBV21-1; the table's D call of TRBD1 was not tested on the DNA. TRBV21-1 is an annotated pseudogene. The CDR3 loop spans 20 amino acids. The CDR3 sequence: CASSSYRRTGLRSGANVLTF. The CDR3 region has the DNA TGTGCCAGCAGCAGCTACCGCCGGACAGGGTTGCGTTCTGGGGCCAACGTCCTGACTTTC.

This clone was recorded a few times. This sequence joins TRBV27 and TRBJ1-5; D ambiguous. Trimming took 2 bases from V and 3 from J, leaving 11 bases between them. The CDR3 extends over 15 amino acids. CDR1 and CDR2 from the germline V gene are MNHEY and SMNVEV (reference sequence). The CDR3 loop is CASSLTAGNNQPQHF. In DNA, the CDR3 is TGTGCCAGCAGTTTAACCGCAGGAAACAATCAGCCCCAGCATTTT.

This clone was seen a handful of times. The CDR3 bases are TGTGCCAGCAGCTTGGGTTGGGGACAGGCCAATGGACCCCAGCATTTT. Protein product: CASSLGWGQANGPQHF. The rearrangement links TRBV5-5 to TRBJ1-5, with 8 bases that match TRBD1. Germline V gene lookup returns CDR1 SGHKS and CDR2 YYEKEE (reference sequence). CDR3 length equals 16 residues. J gave up 10 bases and V 0 bases, and 12 bases lay outside the gene matches.

The chain combines TRBV5-4 with TRBJ2-3; no firm D call. Trimming removed 0 bases from V and 0 bases from J, with 11 bases in between. Germline V lookup: CDR1 SGHNT, CDR2 YYREEE (reference sequence). The CDR3 covers 16 residues. The CDR3 sequence: CASSLGLSVSTDTQYF. The CDR3 nucleotides are TGTGCCAGCAGCTTGGGACTGTCGGTTAGCACAGATACGCAGTATTTT.

The chain is built from TRBV6-5 and TRBJ1-6; 8 bases fit TRBD1. The V gene's germline CDR1 is MNHEY and CDR2 SVGAGI. After removal of 4 bases from V and 8 bases from J, the junction contained 4 bases not matched to a gene. The CDR3 loop spans 14 amino acids. CDR3 residues: CASSSQGDYSPLHF. DNA of the CDR3: TGTGCCAGCAGTTCACAGGGGGACTATTCACCCCTCCACTTT.

CDR3 amino acids: CASSGLAGVNEQFF. CDR3 in DNA: TGTGCCAGCAGTGGGCTAGCGGGAGTTAATGAGCAGTTCTTC. V gene TRBV28 combines with J gene TRBJ2-1, with 10 bases that match TRBD2. With 5 bases clipped from V and 7 bases from J, the junction kept 5 bases outside the gene matches. The length of the CDR3 is 14 residues. Germline V CDR1 and CDR2: MDHEN, SYDVKM. Filled out from reference TRBV28 and TRBJ2-1, the complete variable domain reads DVKVTQSSRYLVKRTGEKVFLECVQDMDHENMFWYRQDPGLGLRLIYFSYDVKMKEKGDIPEGYSVSREKKERFSLILESASTNQTSMYLCASSGLAGVNEQFFGPGTRLTVL.

V usage is TRBV19 and J usage is TRBJ2-5; perhaps TRBD1 as D (6 bases). Germline V gene lookup returns CDR1 LNHDA and CDR2 SQIVND (reference sequence). The V gene lost 7 bases and the J gene lost 1 base, with 16 bases spanning the gap. The CDR3 runs to 15 residues. For the CDR3, the DNA is TGTGCCAGTACCAGGGGCCGAACCCCCCAAGAGACCCAGTACTTC. Translated, it gives CASTRGRTPQETQYF. The full variable domain, rest sourced from reference TRBV19 and TRBJ2-5, is DGGITQSPKYLFRKEGQNVTLSCEQNLNHDAMYWYRQDPGQGLRLIYYSQIVNDFQKGDIAEGYSVSREKKESFPLTVTSAQKNPTAFYLCASTRGRTPQETQYFGPGTRLLVL.

The chain carries TRBV28 and TRBJ2-3; D may be TRBD1 (6 bases). This CDR3 region has 18 residues. Looked up from germline, CDR1 is MDHEN and CDR2 is SYDVKM. Trimming left V 1 base short and J 4 bases short, with 21 bases between. CDR3 sequence: CASSLSQGLGTLSDTQYF. The CDR3 DNA reads as TGTGCCAGCAGTTTATCCCAGGGGTTGGGCACACTTTCAGATACGCAGTATTTT.

The chain joins TRBV30 to TRBJ2-7; TRBD2 might be the D (5 bases). Germline V gives CDR1 GTSNPN, CDR2 SVGIG (reference sequence). CDR3 length: 13 amino acids. V was shortened by 1 base and J by 7 bases, with 14 bases between the two germline ends. CDR3 sequence: CAWSGNDLAEQYF. CDR3 nucleotides: TGTGCCTGGAGTGGGAATGACTTAGCGGAGCAGTACTTC.

The chain recombines TRBV28 with TRBJ1-5, with D perhaps TRBD1 (5 bases). Per the germline V gene, CDR1 is MDHEN and CDR2 is SYDVKM. V dropped 3 bases and J dropped 3 bases, with 12 bases sitting between them. The CDR3 totals 15 residues. The CDR3 loop is CASSFLRQINQPQHF. In nucleotides, the CDR3 is TGTGCCAGCAGTTTCTTGCGACAGATCAATCAGCCCCAGCATTTT.

The chain links TRBV2 to TRBJ2-1, with 9 bases that match TRBD2. The CDR3 loop spans 18 amino acids. The ends lost 7 bases at V and 5 bases at J; junction bases unmatched: 18. Germline V gene sequence: CDR1 SNHLY, CDR2 FYNNEI. The CDR3 sequence is CASNWAGGPSKANNEQFF. In DNA, the CDR3 is TGTGCCAGCAACTGGGCGGGGGGGCCATCCAAGGCCAACAATGAGCAGTTCTTC. The full variable domain, in which reference TRBV2 and TRBJ2-1 provide the parts outside the CDR3, is EPEVTQTPSHQVTQMGQEVILRCVPISNHLYFYWYRQILGQKVEFLVSFYNNEISEKSEIFDDQFSVERPDGSNFTLKIRSTKLEDSAMYFCASNWAGGPSKANNEQFFGPGTRLTVL.

The chain recombines TRBV28 with TRBJ1-2; the D gene is possibly TRBD1 (5 bases). V was cut by 2 bases and J by 6 bases, with 10 bases left in between. The CDR3 is made up of 13 amino acids. Germline values: CDR1 MDHEN, CDR2 SYDVKM. The CDR3 is CASSLPRVHGYTF. The CDR3 DNA follows: TGTGCCAGCAGTTTACCCAGGGTCCATGGCTACACCTTC.

The chain has TRBV6-6 and TRBJ2-7; 8 nucleotides agree with TRBD2. The junction had 10 bases not matched to a gene; V was cut back by 6 bases and J by 0 bases. Germline CDR1 is MNHNY and CDR2 is SVGAGI (reference sequence). The CDR3 is made up of 16 amino acids. CDR3 coding DNA: TGTGCCAGCAGCCGAGGCGGGGGGTCCAGCTCCTACGAGCAGTACTTC. Translating gives CASSRGGGSSSYEQYF.

The table lists this clone with a count of one. This specimen includes other DNA sequences encoding the same CDR3. CDR3 nucleotide sequence: TGTGCCAGCAGTTTGCCCGACAGGGAGCCCAGCAACTATGGCTACACCTTC. Encoded protein: CASSLPDREPSNYGYTF. The chain carries TRBV28 and TRBJ1-2; the match to TRBD1 covers 7 bases. The CDR3 length is 17 residues. With 3 bases clipped from V and 2 bases from J, the junction kept 12 bases outside the gene matches. Germline assignment: CDR1 MDHEN and CDR2 SYDVKM.

The chain has TRBV6-5 and TRBJ1-1; 7 nucleotides align to TRBD1. From germline, CDR1 is MNHEY and CDR2 SVGAGI. CDR3 length: 13 amino acids. With 6 bases clipped from V and 3 bases from J, the junction kept 4 bases outside the gene matches. CDR3 DNA: TGTGCCAGCAGCCCCGGGACAGACACTGAAGCTTTCTTT. Amino acid sequence: CASSPGTDTEAFF.

The CDR3 reads CASSPDTSGNTIYF. CDR3 coding DNA: TGTGCCAGCAGCCCGGACACCTCTGGAAACACCATATATTTT. This sequence joins TRBV7-9 and TRBJ1-3, with D possibly matching TRBD1 (5 bases). With 5 bases removed from V and 0 bases from J, the gap between germline ends came to 8 bases. Germline V gene lookup returns CDR1 SEHNR and CDR2 FQNEAQ (reference sequence). This CDR3 comprises 14 residues.

This rearrangement joins TRBV6-5 to TRBJ2-1, with D perhaps matching TRBD2 (6 bases). The CDR3 runs to 14 residues. Trimming shortened V by 6 bases and J by 5 bases, and 14 bases separated the two germline ends. Looked up from germline, CDR1 is MNHEY and CDR2 is SVGAGI. The CDR3 nucleotides read TGTGCCAGCAGGACTAGGAGAGGGGACAATGAGCAGTTCTTC. It encodes CASRTRRGDNEQFF.